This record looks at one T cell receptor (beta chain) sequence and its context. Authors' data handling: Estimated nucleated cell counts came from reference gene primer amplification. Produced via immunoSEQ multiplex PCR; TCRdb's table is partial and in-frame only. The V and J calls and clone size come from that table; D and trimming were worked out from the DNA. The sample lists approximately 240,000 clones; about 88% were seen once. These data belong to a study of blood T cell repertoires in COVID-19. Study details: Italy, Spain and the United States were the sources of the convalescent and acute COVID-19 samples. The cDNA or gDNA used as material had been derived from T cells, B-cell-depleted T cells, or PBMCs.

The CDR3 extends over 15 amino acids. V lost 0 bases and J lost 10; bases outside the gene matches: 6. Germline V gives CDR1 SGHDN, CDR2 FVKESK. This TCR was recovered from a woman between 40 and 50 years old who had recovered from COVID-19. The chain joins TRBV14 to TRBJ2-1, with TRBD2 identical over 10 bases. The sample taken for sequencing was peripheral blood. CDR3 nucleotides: TGTGCCAGCAGCCAAGAAGCGGGAGGGCCGGGGGAGCAGTTCTTC. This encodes CASSQEAGGPGEQFF.